The rows below give T cell receptor beta chains drawn from one sample of a study of CD8 T cells in ankylosing spondylitis. TCRdb independently ran MiXCR on the 5' RACE reads; one entry per CDR3 protein. The sample lists under 150,000 distinct CDR3 sequences; roughly 15% were seen once. Material: blood, either unsorted or a sorted T cell fraction (not recorded which). These receptors all stem from a female donor with ankylosing spondylitis or in good health (not recorded which). Both conserved end residues are trimmed from each CDR3. Only some rows state a clone size, as once, few, many or a class for expanded clones.

j_gene,abundance,v_gene,len,CDR3aa
TRBJ2-7,few,TRBV18,12,ASSPTSSEDEQY
TRBJ2-3,few,TRBV5-1,13,ASSLGAGVEDTQY
TRBJ2-7,many,TRBV5-1,13,ASSHTDSASYEQY
TRBJ2-3,few,TRBV12-3/TRBV12-4,14,ASSWSGTSRGDTQY
TRBJ2-2,NA,TRBV12-3/TRBV12-4,14,ASSLWGRVETGELF
TRBJ2-3,few,TRBV19,13,ASSLGQAGTDTQY
TRBJ1-1,many,TRBV10-3,10,AIRQGNTEAF
TRBJ1-6,NA,TRBV6-5,12,ASSSTGLGSPLH
TRBJ1-1,NA,TRBV12-3/TRBV12-4,12,ASASPGKYTEAF
TRBJ2-5,few,TRBV5-1,12,ASSLEPFQETQY